The present T cell receptor (beta chain) was sequenced within a study of OX40 agonist ivuxolimab in advanced cancers. Looking at the study overall: Ivuxolimab, which targeted the costimulatory receptor OX40 (CD134), was an agonistic, fully human IgG2 monoclonal antibody. Patients were allowed to have had prior anti-PD-1, anti-PD-L1 or anti-CTLA-4 therapy, and more than 35% of the dose-escalation patients had been treated with checkpoint inhibitors. The monotherapy dose-escalation portion (N ≈ 52 patients) of the phase I ivuxolimab trial is reported in the paper. Of the approximately 50 dose-escalation patients, hepatocellular carcinoma was present in approximately 20, melanoma in around 15, renal cell carcinoma in 9 and head and neck cancer in 9. Partial responses were achieved by three dose-escalation patients, of whom one had hepatocellular carcinoma and two had cutaneous melanoma. Intravenous ivuxolimab was administered to patients every 2 weeks at six dose levels: 0.01, 0.1, 0.3, 1.5, 3 and 10 mg/kg. A male proportion of 82.7% and a mean age of 60 years, ranging from about 20 to 80, were recorded for the dose-escalation cohort. Peripheral TCRbeta sequencing aimed to test whether ivuxolimab altered TCR sequence diversity and caused clonal T-cell expansion. The study at large found these results: Low levels of normalized T-cell clonal expansion were also seen in some nonresponding patients. The antigen specificity of the peripheral T cells that underwent clonal expansion was not determined. Partial responders in the 0.1-3.0 mg/kg groups had among the lowest normalized peripheral clonal expansion, especially among CD8+ T cells. After ivuxolimab, expanded clones were on average more numerous among CD8+ T cells than among CD4+ T cells. At doses of 0.1 to 3.0 mg/kg, clonal expansion of both CD4+ and CD8+ blood T cells was observed from baseline to week 6.

V sheds 3 bases and J sheds 5 bases, leaving 18 bases between their ends. Taken from the germline V gene, the CDR1 and CDR2 loops are MNHEY and SVGAGI. The CDR3 has 16 amino acids, counting the end cysteine and phenylalanine. Here the CDR3 DNA is all that survives: 48 bases in frame from base 1. The trial excluded patients who had a history of autoimmune disease or were on systemic immunosuppression. Peripheral blood for TCR sequencing was drawn from every dose cohort at baseline, at cycle 4 day 1 and at cycle 7 day 1. Samples were obtained from an open-label, multicenter, first-in-human phase I dose-escalation trial of ivuxolimab. Adults with locally advanced or metastatic melanoma, renal cell, hepatocellular, or head and neck squamous cell carcinoma were enrolled in the trial. Before TCR sequencing, CD4+ T cells and CD8+ T cells were sorted from peripheral blood as separate populations. Genomic DNA was isolated from the sorted cells so that the TCRbeta CDR3 region could be sequenced. TCRbeta CDR3 regions were sequenced using the immunoSEQ Assay. The clones in this table, taken by TCRdb from immuneACCESS, are in-frame only. Not every clone is retained; where verified, under half of the shortfall comes from an unresolved V gene, and the cause of the rest is unknown. The sample table records some 43,000 clones; around 94% of these occur just once. Approximately 11% of the sample comes from the top ten.

As for this clone: Its antigen remains unidentified. No much larger clone is present one base from it, and per-base qualities are unavailable.

Sequenced material: CD4+ or CD8+ T cells sorted from blood, taken in a trial of the OX40 agonist ivuxolimab. The receptor was derived from an adult with an advanced solid tumor such as melanoma, head and neck, liver or kidney cancer. The V gene is TRBV6-5 and the J gene is TRBJ2-3; D gene: possibly TRBD2, on 6 matching bases. The encoded CDR3 is CASSYSLMTSQDTQYF. The nucleotide sequence is given as TGTGCCAGCAGTTATTCATTGATGACTAGTCAAGATACGCAGTATTTT.